This TCR beta chain was identified in a study of T cells in Graves' hyperthyroidism and ophthalmopathy. Overall study results and limits: Appearing also in blood were most of the thyroid clonotypes expanded above 0.001.

Comment on this clonotype: Antigen specificity is unknown.

Amplification of TCR beta CDR3 regions used RNA as the template. The HTBI set primed first-round TCR CDR3 RT-PCR. TCRdb re-derived calls from the multiplex PCR reads in MiXCR, one entry per CDR3 protein. The table has roughly 840,000 distinct CDR3 sequences, approximately 40% seen once. The TCR was taken from a man younger than 35 with Graves' hyperthyroidism. Sequencing was performed on blood.

For the CDR3, the DNA is TGTGCCAGCAGCGAGGAGGGGGCGACAAGTGAAGCTTTCTTT. It encodes CASSEEGATSEAFF. The chain is built from TRBV9 and TRBJ1-1; 7 bases map to TRBD1. The V and J ends lost 3 bases and 7 bases, in that order; junction bases with no gene match: 9. The CDR3 is 14 amino acids. Germline assignment: CDR1 SGDLS and CDR2 YYNGEE. Full variable domain (rest looked up from reference TRBV9 and TRBJ1-1): DSGVTQTPKHLITATGQRVTLRCSPRSGDLSVYWYQQSLDQGLQFLIQYYNGEERAKGNILERFSAQQFPDLHSELNLSSLELGDSALYFCASSEEGATSEAFFGQGTRLTVV.